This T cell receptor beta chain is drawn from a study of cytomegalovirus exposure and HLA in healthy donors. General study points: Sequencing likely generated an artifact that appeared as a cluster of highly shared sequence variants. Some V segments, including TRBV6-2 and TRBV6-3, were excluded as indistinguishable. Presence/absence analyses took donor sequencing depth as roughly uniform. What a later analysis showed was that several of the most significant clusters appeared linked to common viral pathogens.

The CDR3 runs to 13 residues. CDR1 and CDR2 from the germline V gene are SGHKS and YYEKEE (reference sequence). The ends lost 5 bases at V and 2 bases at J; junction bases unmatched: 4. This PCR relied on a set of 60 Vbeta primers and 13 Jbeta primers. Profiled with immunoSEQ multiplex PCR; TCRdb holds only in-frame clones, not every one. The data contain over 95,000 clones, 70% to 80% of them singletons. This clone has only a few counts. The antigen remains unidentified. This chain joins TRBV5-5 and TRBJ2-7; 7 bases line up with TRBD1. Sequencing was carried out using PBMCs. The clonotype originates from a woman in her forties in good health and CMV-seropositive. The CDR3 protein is CASRRDSPYEQYF. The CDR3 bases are TGTGCCAGCAGACGGGACAGCCCCTACGAGCAGTACTTC. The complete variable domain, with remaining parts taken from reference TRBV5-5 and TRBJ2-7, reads DAGVTQSPTHLIKTRGQQVTLRCSPISGHKSVSWYQQVLGQGPQFIFQYYEKEERGRGNFPDRFSARQFPNYSSELNVNALLLGDSALYLCASRRDSPYEQYFGPGTRLTVT.